The rows below give T cell receptor beta chains drawn from one sample of a study of T-cell reconstitution after alpha-beta-depleted transplantation in children. TCRdb processed the PCR reads anew with MiXCR; each CDR3 protein has one entry. In the table there are approximately 500,000 distinct CDR3 sequences, under 12% of which are singletons. Here the sequenced sample was PBMCs, taken before TCRalphabeta/CD19-depleted stem cell transplant. The receptors come from a child under 10 years old with inherited bone marrow failure, due to receive a stem cell transplant. Both conserved end residues are part of each CDR3. Each record gives: clone size, J gene, D gene, V gene, CDR3 DNA, CDR3 protein. D genes are given only for firm matches. For some rows the clone size is stated as once, few or many, or as a class when expanded; others skip it.

abundance: many; j_gene: TRBJ2-1; d_gene: .; v_gene: TRBV5-1; CDR3nt: TGCGCCAGCAGCCCCCTGGGGACGGGTGTAAAGTTCTTC; CDR3aa: CASSPLGTGVKFF
abundance: few; j_gene: TRBJ2-3; d_gene: .; v_gene: TRBV29-1; CDR3nt: TGCAGCGTCGACGACCGGGACGGAGGGACAGATACGCAGTATTTT; CDR3aa: CSVDDRDGGTDTQYF
abundance: few; j_gene: TRBJ2-7; d_gene: .; v_gene: TRBV29-1; CDR3nt: TGCAGCGTTGGCCGGCAGCTTGCCTACGAGCAGTACTTC; CDR3aa: CSVGRQLAYEQYF
abundance: few; j_gene: TRBJ2-2; d_gene: .; v_gene: TRBV6-2/TRBV6-3; CDR3nt: TGTGCCAGCAGTTACTTCGGGTCACCGAACACCGGGGAGCTGTTTTTT; CDR3aa: CASSYFGSPNTGELFF
abundance: few; j_gene: TRBJ1-1; d_gene: .; v_gene: TRBV2; CDR3nt: TGTGCCAGCAGCGTCGAAAGGGGCAGGACTGAAGCTTTCTTT; CDR3aa: CASSVERGRTEAFF
abundance: many; j_gene: TRBJ2-1; d_gene: TRBD2; v_gene: TRBV11-2; CDR3nt: TGTGCCAGCAGCCGGGGACTAGCGGACTACAATGAGCAGTTCTTC; CDR3aa: CASSRGLADYNEQFF
abundance: few; j_gene: TRBJ2-2; d_gene: .; v_gene: TRBV5-1; CDR3nt: TGCGCCAGCAGTTCCCATCGGACGGACCCTCAATTTCCAGGGGACACCGGGGAGCTGTTTTTT; CDR3aa: CASSSHRTDPQFPGDTGELFF
abundance: many; j_gene: TRBJ2-1; d_gene: .; v_gene: TRBV5-1; CDR3nt: TGCGCCAGCAGCTGGGACGGGAGCTCCTACAATGAGCAGTTCTTC; CDR3aa: CASSWDGSSYNEQFF
abundance: many; j_gene: TRBJ2-1; d_gene: TRBD2; v_gene: TRBV12-3/TRBV12-4; CDR3nt: TGTGCCAGCAACCCCGACGGGAGCGGGAGGTATCACTTC; CDR3aa: CASNPDGSGRYHF
abundance: .; j_gene: TRBJ1-1; d_gene: .; v_gene: TRBV28; CDR3nt: TGTGCCAGCATCGCGGGCTTTAGGAACACTGAAGCTTTCTTT; CDR3aa: CASIAGFRNTEAFF
abundance: many; j_gene: TRBJ2-2; d_gene: .; v_gene: TRBV5-6; CDR3nt: TGTGCCAGCAGCTTGCCGAACCTTAACACCGGGGAGCTGTTTTTT; CDR3aa: CASSLPNLNTGELFF
abundance: many; j_gene: TRBJ2-7; d_gene: TRBD2; v_gene: TRBV12-3/TRBV12-4; CDR3nt: TGTTCAAGCGGGACTAGCGGCACCTACGAGCAGTACTTC; CDR3aa: CSSGTSGTYEQYF
abundance: .; j_gene: TRBJ1-1; d_gene: TRBD1; v_gene: TRBV20-1; CDR3nt: TGCTGTGCTAGAGCCCCCGGGACAGGGGGCCGGACTGAAGCTTTCTTT; CDR3aa: CCARAPGTGGRTEAFF
abundance: many; j_gene: TRBJ2-1; d_gene: TRBD2; v_gene: TRBV29-1; CDR3nt: TGCAGCGTGGTTTCCCCGGGACTAGCGGACAATGAGCAGTTCTTC; CDR3aa: CSVVSPGLADNEQFF
abundance: many; j_gene: TRBJ2-3; d_gene: TRBD1; v_gene: TRBV5-1; CDR3nt: TGCGCCAGCAGACAGGGGAGCACAGATACGCAGTATTTT; CDR3aa: CASRQGSTDTQYF
abundance: many; j_gene: TRBJ2-7; d_gene: .; v_gene: TRBV5-1; CDR3nt: TGCGCCAGCCGCCAAGCCCCCTACGAGCAGTACTTC; CDR3aa: CASRQAPYEQYF
abundance: many; j_gene: TRBJ2-1; d_gene: TRBD2; v_gene: TRBV20-1; CDR3nt: TGCAGTGCCACGGGACTAGCGGGAGCGGCCTACAATGAGCAGTTCTTC; CDR3aa: CSATGLAGAAYNEQFF
abundance: .; j_gene: TRBJ1-3; d_gene: .; v_gene: TRBV3-1; CDR3nt: TGTGCCAGCAGCCAAGCGGCGGGGACCCTCGCTGGAAACACCATATATTTT; CDR3aa: CASSQAAGTLAGNTIYF
abundance: many; j_gene: TRBJ2-2; d_gene: .; v_gene: TRBV4-3; CDR3nt: TGCGCCAGCAGCTGGGGACAGAACACCGGGGAGCTGTTTTTT; CDR3aa: CASSWGQNTGELFF
abundance: many; j_gene: TRBJ2-1; d_gene: .; v_gene: TRBV7-2; CDR3nt: TGTGCCAGCACCGCTAGCAGGGTATTGAATGAGCAGTTCTTC; CDR3aa: CASTASRVLNEQFF
abundance: .; j_gene: TRBJ2-1; d_gene: .; v_gene: TRBV29-1; CDR3nt: TGCAGCGTCGAGACTCCGGACTACTCCTACAATGAGCAGTTCTTC; CDR3aa: CSVETPDYSYNEQFF
abundance: few; j_gene: TRBJ2-2; d_gene: TRBD1; v_gene: TRBV5-1; CDR3nt: TGCGCCAGCAGCTCCCAGGGGGCGGCGACCGGGGAGCTGTTTTTT; CDR3aa: CASSSQGAATGELFF
abundance: many; j_gene: TRBJ1-2; d_gene: .; v_gene: TRBV19; CDR3nt: TGTGCCAGTGACTACGGGGCGTATGGCTACACCTTC; CDR3aa: CASDYGAYGYTF
abundance: few; j_gene: TRBJ2-7; d_gene: .; v_gene: TRBV7-2; CDR3nt: TGTGCCAGCAGCCCCCGGTCGAGCTCCTACGAGCAGTACTTC; CDR3aa: CASSPRSSSYEQYF
abundance: .; j_gene: TRBJ2-2; d_gene: .; v_gene: TRBV4-3; CDR3nt: TGCGCCAGCAGCCCAGTTACAACCACCGGGGAGCCGTTTTTT; CDR3aa: CASSPVTTTGEPFF
abundance: .; j_gene: TRBJ2-1; d_gene: .; v_gene: TRBV2; CDR3nt: TGTGCCAGCAACCTAGGGGAGCAGTTCTTC; CDR3aa: CASNLGEQFF
abundance: .; j_gene: TRBJ2-1; d_gene: .; v_gene: TRBV2; CDR3nt: TGTGCCAGCAGTCTCCCCAATGAGCAGTTCTTC; CDR3aa: CASSLPNEQFF
abundance: many; j_gene: TRBJ2-1; d_gene: .; v_gene: TRBV11-2; CDR3nt: TGTGCCAGCAGCTTAGTGCACTATGAGCAGTTCTTC; CDR3aa: CASSLVHYEQFF
abundance: few; j_gene: TRBJ1-5; d_gene: .; v_gene: TRBV6-1; CDR3nt: TGTGCCAGCAACCCGAACCTTGGGCCTAATCAGCCCCAGCATTTT; CDR3aa: CASNPNLGPNQPQHF
abundance: few; j_gene: TRBJ2-7; d_gene: TRBD2; v_gene: TRBV5-1; CDR3nt: TGCGCCAGCAGCTTGTGGACTAGCGGGAGCAGGTCCTACGAGCAGTACTTC; CDR3aa: CASSLWTSGSRSYEQYF
abundance: many; j_gene: TRBJ2-5; d_gene: .; v_gene: TRBV4-1; CDR3nt: TGCGCCAGCAGCCAAGAGATAGCCGAAGAGACCCAGTACTTC; CDR3aa: CASSQEIAEETQYF
abundance: many; j_gene: TRBJ2-5; d_gene: .; v_gene: TRBV29-1; CDR3nt: TGCAGCGTTATGGACATAGGTTGGGAGACCCAGTACTTC; CDR3aa: CSVMDIGWETQYF
abundance: many; j_gene: TRBJ2-1; d_gene: TRBD2; v_gene: TRBV7-2; CDR3nt: TGTGCCAGCAGCCCGGCTAGCGGGAGGGGGGGTAGAAATGAGCAGTTCTTC; CDR3aa: CASSPASGRGGRNEQFF
abundance: many; j_gene: TRBJ2-7; d_gene: .; v_gene: TRBV6-2/TRBV6-3; CDR3nt: TGTGCCAGCAGCTCCGGACGTAACTACGAGCAGTACTTC; CDR3aa: CASSSGRNYEQYF
abundance: many; j_gene: TRBJ2-3; d_gene: TRBD2; v_gene: TRBV28; CDR3nt: TGTGCCAGCAGCGATAGCGGGAGAAAGGATACGCAGTATTTT; CDR3aa: CASSDSGRKDTQYF
abundance: many; j_gene: TRBJ2-1; d_gene: TRBD2; v_gene: TRBV7-9; CDR3nt: TGTGCCAGCAGCTTAGCGTTCCGGGGGGTTACCTACAATGAGCAGTTCTTC; CDR3aa: CASSLAFRGVTYNEQFF